These T cell receptor beta chains were read from a single sample in a study of regulatory T cells in long-lasting Graves disease. TCRdb used MiXCR to reprocess the multiplex PCR reads, holding one entry per CDR3 protein. This sample has 400,000 to 450,000 distinct CDR3 sequences, with around 20% found just once. Source: peripheral blood mononuclear cells (PBMCs), taken when the disease was refractory, from a patient treated with antithyroid drugs. Receptor source: a female donor with Graves disease. CDR3s include the opening cysteine and the closing phenylalanine or tryptophan.

V gene	J gene	CDR3 protein
TRBV9	TRBJ2-5	CASSVSGGSLETQYF
TRBV27	TRBJ1-1	CASQGARGITTEAFF
TRBV28	TRBJ1-2	CASRQAGTGGGYGYTF
TRBV27	TRBJ2-7	CASSSRGTSGRPTYEQYF
TRBV28	TRBJ1-5	CASSSRDRVRQPQHF
TRBV7-2	TRBJ2-3	CASSSGLAKDTQYF
TRBV11-2	TRBJ1-4	CASSLGGQEKLFF
TRBV20-1	TRBJ2-4	CSASPGAIAKNIQYF
TRBV20-1	TRBJ1-4	CSANRDRREKLFF
TRBV7-2	TRBJ2-1	CASSLAPPFGGSSYNEQFF
TRBV13	TRBJ2-3	CASKAGRATQYF
TRBV5-1	TRBJ1-1	CASSTYRGTEAFF
TRBV10-3	TRBJ1-1	CAIRNGEPNTEAFF
TRBV10-3	TRBJ1-2	CAISQGIDYGYTF
TRBV5-1	TRBJ1-2	CASSLGRFGNYGYTF
TRBV5-4	TRBJ2-2	CASSVLGSGKNTGELFF
TRBV28	TRBJ2-2	CASRTGKLTGELFF
TRBV6-1	TRBJ1-2	CASSEVVGNYGYTF
TRBV9	TRBJ1-2	CASSVVGGSYGYTF
TRBV14	TRBJ2-3	CASSQREARSTDTQYF
TRBV7-9	TRBJ2-7	CASSSLAGVVKEQYF
TRBV5-1	TRBJ2-4	CASSSGIAKNIQYF
TRBV2	TRBJ1-2	CASSEQGSNYGYTF
TRBV12-3/TRBV12-4	TRBJ2-7	CASSQRSHEQYF
TRBV28	TRBJ2-7	CASRQGFLIGEQYF
TRBV5-1	TRBJ2-7	CASSLDQLYEQYF
TRBV20-1	TRBJ2-7	CRAGTDSYEQYF
TRBV7-9	TRBJ2-7	CASSSTGPVEQYF
TRBV7-2	TRBJ2-1	CASSSSAGGYNEQFF
TRBV19	TRBJ1-4	CASSQETFATNEKLFF
TRBV30	TRBJ2-6	CAWTRNSGANVLTF
TRBV30	TRBJ2-1	CASENVGDSAEQFF
TRBV11-1	TRBJ2-1	CASSPPPSGNDNEQFF
TRBV29-1	TRBJ2-7	CSVYEQYF
TRBV12-3/TRBV12-4	TRBJ2-3	CARPQGSTDTQYF
TRBV28	TRBJ1-5	CASSQYVGAGNQPQHF
TRBV3-1	TRBJ1-2	CASSQGQARFNYGYTF
TRBV6-5	TRBJ1-1	CASSYSQGLGGAEAFF
TRBV2	TRBJ2-3	CASIKTGVADTQYF
TRBV24-1	TRBJ1-3	CATSDSGSDSGNTIYF
TRBV5-1	TRBJ2-1	CASSLGASYNEQFF
TRBV30	TRBJ2-6	CAWSADSGANVLTF
TRBV7-3	TRBJ1-1	CASSLTGGYTEAFF
TRBV9	TRBJ2-2	CASSVDELAGAGELFF
TRBV4-2	TRBJ1-2	CASSQEGVPNYGYTF
TRBV19	TRBJ2-4	CASSKTLTSGALAKNIQYF
TRBV15	TRBJ2-7	CATSRDRGQAYEQYF
TRBV12-3/TRBV12-4	TRBJ1-5	CASREDANQPQHF